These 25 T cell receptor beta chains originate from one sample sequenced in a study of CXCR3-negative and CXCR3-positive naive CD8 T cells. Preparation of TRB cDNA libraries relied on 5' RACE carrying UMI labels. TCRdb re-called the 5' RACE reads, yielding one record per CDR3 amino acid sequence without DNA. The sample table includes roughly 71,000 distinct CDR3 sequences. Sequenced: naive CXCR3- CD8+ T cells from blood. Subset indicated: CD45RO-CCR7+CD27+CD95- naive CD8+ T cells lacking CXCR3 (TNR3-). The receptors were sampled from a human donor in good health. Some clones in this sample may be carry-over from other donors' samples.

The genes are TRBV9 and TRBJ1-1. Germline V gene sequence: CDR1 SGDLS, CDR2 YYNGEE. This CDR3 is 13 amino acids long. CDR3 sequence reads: CASSRWGDTEAFF. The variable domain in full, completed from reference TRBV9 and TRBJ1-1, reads DSGVTQTPKHLITATGQRVTLRCSPRSGDLSVYWYQQSLDQGLQFLIQYYNGEERAKGNILERFSAQQFPDLHSELNLSSLELGDSALYFCASSRWGDTEAFFGQGTRLTVV.

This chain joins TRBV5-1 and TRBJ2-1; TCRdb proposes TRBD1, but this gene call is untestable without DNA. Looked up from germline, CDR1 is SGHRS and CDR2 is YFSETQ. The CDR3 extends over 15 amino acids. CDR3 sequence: CASSLRQGAYNEQFF.

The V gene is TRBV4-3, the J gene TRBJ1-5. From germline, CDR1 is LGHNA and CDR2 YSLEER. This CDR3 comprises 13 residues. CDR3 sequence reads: CASSQDVNQPQHF.

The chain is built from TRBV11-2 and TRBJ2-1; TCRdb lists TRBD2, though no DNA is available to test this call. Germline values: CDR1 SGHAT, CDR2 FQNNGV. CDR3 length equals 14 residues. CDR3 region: CASRGTSSYNEQFF.

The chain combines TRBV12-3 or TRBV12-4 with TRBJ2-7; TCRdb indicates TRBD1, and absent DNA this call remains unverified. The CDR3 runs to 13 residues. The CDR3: CASRGTGSYEQYF.

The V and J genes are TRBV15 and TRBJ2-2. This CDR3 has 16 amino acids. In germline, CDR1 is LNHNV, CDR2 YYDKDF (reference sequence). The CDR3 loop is CATSRDRPLNTGELFF.

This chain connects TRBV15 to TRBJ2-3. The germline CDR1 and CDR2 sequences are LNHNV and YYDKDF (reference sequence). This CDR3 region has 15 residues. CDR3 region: CATSYRTTGADTQYF.

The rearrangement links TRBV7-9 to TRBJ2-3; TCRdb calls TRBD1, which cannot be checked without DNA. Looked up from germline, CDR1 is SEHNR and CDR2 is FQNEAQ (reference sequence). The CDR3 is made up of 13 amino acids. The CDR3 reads CASSPWVADTQYF.

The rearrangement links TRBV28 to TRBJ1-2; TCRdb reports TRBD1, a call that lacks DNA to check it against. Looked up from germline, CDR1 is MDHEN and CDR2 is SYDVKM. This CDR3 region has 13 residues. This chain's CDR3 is CASSTPDLWGYTF.

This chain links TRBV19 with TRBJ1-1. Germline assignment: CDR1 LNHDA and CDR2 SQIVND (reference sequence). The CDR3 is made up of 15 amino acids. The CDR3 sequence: CASSTGVGLSTEAFF.

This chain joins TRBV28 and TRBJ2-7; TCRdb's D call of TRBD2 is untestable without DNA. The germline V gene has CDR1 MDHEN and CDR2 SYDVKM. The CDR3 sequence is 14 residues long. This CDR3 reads CASSLGGAVDEQYF.

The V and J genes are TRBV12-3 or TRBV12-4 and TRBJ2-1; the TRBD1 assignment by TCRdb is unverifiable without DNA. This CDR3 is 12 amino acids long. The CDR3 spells CASSFPRDEQFF.

CDR3 sequence reads: CATQLGTGTYEQYF. The chain carries TRBV5-1 and TRBJ2-7; no DNA is available, so the TRBD1 call from TCRdb remains unchecked. CDR1 SGHRS and CDR2 YFSETQ come from the germline V gene. The CDR3 totals 14 residues. The complete variable domain, with remaining parts taken from reference TRBV5-1 and TRBJ2-7, reads KAGVTQTPRYLIKTRGQQVTLSCSPISGHRSVSWYQQTPGQGLQFLFEYFSETQRNKGNFPGRFSGRQFSNSRSEMNVSTLELGDSALYLCATQLGTGTYEQYFGPGTRLTVT.

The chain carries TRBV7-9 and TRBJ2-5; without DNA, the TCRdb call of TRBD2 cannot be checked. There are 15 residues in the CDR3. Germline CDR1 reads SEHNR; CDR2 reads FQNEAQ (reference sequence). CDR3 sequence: CASTPGLADEETQYF.

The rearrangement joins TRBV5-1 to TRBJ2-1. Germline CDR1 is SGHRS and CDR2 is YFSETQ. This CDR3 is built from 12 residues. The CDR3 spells CASSLAYNEQFF. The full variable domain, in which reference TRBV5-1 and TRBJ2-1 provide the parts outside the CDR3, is KAGVTQTPRYLIKTRGQQVTLSCSPISGHRSVSWYQQTPGQGLQFLFEYFSETQRNKGNFPGRFSGRQFSNSRSEMNVSTLELGDSALYLCASSLAYNEQFFGPGTRLTVL.

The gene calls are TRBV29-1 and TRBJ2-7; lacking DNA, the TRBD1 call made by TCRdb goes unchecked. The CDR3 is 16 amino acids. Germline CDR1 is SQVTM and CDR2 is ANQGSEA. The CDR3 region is CSVEFVGRGLSYEQYF.

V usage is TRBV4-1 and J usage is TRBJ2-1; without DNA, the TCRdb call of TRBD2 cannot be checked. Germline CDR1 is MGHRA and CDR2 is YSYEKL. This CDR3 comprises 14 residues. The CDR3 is CASSQAERGNEQFF.

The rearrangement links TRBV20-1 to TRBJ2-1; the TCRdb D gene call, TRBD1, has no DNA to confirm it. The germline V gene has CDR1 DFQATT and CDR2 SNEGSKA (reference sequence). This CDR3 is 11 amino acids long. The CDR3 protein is CSASLGSEQFF.

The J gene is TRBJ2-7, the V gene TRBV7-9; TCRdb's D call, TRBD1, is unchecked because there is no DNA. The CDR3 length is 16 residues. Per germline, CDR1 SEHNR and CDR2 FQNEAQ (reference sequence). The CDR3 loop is CASSLSQGVGSYEQCF.

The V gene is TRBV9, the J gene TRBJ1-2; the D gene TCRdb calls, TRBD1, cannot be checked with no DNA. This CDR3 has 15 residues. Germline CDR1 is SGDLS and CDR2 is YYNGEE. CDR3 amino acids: CASSASRTGSEGYTF.

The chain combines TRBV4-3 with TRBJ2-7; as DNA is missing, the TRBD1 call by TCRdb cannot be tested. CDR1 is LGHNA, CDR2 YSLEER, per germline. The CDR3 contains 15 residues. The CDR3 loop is CASSQDSQGWNEQYF.

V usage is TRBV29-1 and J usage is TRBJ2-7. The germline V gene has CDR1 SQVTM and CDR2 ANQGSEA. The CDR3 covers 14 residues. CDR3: CSVPKHGSSYEQYF.

This CDR3 is CASRSPGGTAEAFF. The chain uses TRBV7-2 and TRBJ1-1; TCRdb names TRBD1, which stays unverified in the absence of DNA. Germline assignment: CDR1 SGHTA and CDR2 FQGNSA. The CDR3 contains 14 residues.

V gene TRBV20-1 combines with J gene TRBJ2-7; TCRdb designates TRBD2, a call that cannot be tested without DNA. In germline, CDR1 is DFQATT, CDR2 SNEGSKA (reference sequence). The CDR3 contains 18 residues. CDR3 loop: CSAKPGVAGGRLSYEQYF.

The chain's CDR3 is CSVEAGDTEAFF. This rearrangement joins TRBV29-1 to TRBJ1-1; lacking DNA, the TRBD1 call made by TCRdb goes unchecked. CDR3 size: 12 residues. CDR1 is SQVTM, CDR2 ANQGSEA, per germline.